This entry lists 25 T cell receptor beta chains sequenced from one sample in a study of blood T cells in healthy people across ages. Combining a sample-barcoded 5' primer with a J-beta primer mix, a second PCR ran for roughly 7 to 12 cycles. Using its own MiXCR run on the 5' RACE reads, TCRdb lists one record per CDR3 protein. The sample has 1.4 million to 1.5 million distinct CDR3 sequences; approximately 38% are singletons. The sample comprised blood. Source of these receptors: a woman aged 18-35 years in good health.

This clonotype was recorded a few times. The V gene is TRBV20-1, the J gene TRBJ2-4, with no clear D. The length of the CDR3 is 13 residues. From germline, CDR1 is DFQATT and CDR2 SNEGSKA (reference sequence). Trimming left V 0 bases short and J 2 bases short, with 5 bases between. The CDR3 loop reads CSAREPPKNIQYF. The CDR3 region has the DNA TGCAGTGCTAGAGAACCCCCCAAAAACATTCAGTACTTC.

CDR3 amino acids: CASSPGEGPYGYTF. DNA for the CDR3: TGTGCCAGCAGCCCAGGGGAGGGACCCTATGGCTACACCTTC. The rearrangement links TRBV12-3 or TRBV12-4 to TRBJ1-2; D possibly corresponds to TRBD1 (6 bases). V lost 6 bases and J 4 bases, leaving 15 bases between the germline ends. The CDR3 consists of 14 residues.

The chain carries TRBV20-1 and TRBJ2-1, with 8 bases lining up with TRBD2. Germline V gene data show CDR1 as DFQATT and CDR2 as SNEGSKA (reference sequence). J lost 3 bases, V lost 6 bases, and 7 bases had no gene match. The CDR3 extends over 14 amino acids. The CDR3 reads CSARQGTSYNEQFF. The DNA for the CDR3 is TGCAGTGCCAGACAAGGGACTAGCTACAATGAGCAGTTCTTC.

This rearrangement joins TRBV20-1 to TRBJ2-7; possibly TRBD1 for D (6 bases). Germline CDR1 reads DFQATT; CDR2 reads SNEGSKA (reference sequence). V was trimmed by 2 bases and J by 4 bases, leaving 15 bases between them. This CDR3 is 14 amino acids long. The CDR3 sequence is CSARLSAGAYEQYF. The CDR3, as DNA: TGCAGTGCTAGATTGTCCGCAGGGGCTTACGAGCAGTACTTC.

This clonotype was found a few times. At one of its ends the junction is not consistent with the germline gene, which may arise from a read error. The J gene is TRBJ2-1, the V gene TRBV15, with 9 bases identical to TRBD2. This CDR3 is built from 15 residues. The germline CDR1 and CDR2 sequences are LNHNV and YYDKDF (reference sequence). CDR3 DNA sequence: TGTGCCACCAGGAGAGCGGGGGGACCCTACAATGAGCAGTTCTTC. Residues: CATRRAGGPYNEQFF.

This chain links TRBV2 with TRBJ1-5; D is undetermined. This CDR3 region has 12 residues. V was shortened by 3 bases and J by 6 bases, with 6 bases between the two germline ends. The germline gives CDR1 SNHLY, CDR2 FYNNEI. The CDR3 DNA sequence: TGTGCCAGCAGTGATGGTGGTCAGCCCCAGCATTTT. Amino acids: CASSDGGQPQHF.

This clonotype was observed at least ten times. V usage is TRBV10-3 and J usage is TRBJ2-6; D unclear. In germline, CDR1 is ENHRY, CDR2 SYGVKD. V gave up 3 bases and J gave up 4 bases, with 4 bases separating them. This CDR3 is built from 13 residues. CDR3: CAISEQGANVLTF. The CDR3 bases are TGTGCCATCAGTGAACAGGGGGCCAACGTCCTGACTTTC.

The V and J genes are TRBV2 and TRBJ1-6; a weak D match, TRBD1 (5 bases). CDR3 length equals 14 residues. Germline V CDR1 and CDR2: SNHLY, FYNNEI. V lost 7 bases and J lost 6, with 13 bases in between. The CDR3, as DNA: TGTGCCAGCAAGAGGGGAGATAGTAATTCACCCCTCCACTTT. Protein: CASKRGDSNSPLHF.

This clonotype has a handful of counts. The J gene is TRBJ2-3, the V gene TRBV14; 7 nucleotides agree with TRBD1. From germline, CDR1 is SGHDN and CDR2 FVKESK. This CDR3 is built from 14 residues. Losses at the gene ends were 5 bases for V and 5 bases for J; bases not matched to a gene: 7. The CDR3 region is CASSGKGAEDTQYF. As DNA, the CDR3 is TGTGCCAGCAGCGGCAAGGGGGCCGAAGATACGCAGTATTTT.

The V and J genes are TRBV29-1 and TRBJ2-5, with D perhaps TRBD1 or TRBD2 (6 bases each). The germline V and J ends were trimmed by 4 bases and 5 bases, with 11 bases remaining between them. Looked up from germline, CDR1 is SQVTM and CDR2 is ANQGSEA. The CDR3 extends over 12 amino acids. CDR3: CSVGGAEETQYF. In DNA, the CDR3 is TGCAGCGTTGGGGGGGCTGAGGAGACCCAGTACTTC.

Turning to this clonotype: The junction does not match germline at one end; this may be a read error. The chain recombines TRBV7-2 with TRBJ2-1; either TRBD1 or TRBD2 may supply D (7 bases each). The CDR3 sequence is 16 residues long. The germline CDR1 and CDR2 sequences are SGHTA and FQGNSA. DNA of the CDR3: TGCGCCAGCAGCCAGGGGGGGACTGGGGGATACAATGAGCAGTTCTTC. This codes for CASSQGGTGGYNEQFF.

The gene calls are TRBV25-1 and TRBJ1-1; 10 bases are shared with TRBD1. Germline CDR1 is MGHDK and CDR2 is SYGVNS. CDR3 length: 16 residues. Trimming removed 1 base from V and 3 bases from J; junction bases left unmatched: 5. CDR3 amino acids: CASSELIGTGDTEAFF. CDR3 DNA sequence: TGTGCCAGCAGTGAATTAATAGGGACAGGGGACACTGAAGCTTTCTTT.

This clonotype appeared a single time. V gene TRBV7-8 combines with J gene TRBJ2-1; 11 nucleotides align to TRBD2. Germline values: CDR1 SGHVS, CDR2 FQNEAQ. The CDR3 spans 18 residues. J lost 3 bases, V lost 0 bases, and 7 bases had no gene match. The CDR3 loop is CASSLATTSGVRYNEQFF. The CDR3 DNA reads TGTGCCAGCAGCTTAGCGACGACTAGCGGGGTGCGCTACAATGAGCAGTTCTTC.

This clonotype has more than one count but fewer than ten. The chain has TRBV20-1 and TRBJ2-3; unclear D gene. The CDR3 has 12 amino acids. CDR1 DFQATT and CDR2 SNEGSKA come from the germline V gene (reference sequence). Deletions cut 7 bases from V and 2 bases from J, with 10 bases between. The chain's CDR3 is CSVPHSTDTQYF. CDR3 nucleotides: TGCAGTGTACCGCATTCCACAGATACGCAGTATTTT.

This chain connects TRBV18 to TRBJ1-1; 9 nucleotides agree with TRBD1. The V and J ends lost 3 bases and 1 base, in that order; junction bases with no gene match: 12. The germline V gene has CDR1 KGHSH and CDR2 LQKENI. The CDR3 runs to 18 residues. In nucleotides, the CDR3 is TGTGCCAGCTCACCCCATAGACAGGGGGACGTGGCGAACACTGAAGCTTTCTTT. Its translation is CASSPHRQGDVANTEAFF.

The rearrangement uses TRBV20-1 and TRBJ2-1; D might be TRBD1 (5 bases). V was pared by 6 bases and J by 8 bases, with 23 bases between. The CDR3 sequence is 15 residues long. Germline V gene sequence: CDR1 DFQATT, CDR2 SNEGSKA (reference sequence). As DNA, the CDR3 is TGCAGTGCCACCCCCCCGCAGGGTCGGAATGATGAGCAGTTCTTC. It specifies CSATPPQGRNDEQFF.

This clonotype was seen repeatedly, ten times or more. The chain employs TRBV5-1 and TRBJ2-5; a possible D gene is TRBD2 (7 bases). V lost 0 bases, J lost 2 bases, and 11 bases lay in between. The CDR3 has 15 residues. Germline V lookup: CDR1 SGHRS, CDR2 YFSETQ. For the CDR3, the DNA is TGCGCCAGCAGCTTGGCGGGGGGCCCGCAAGAGACCCAGTACTTC. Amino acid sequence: CASSLAGGPQETQYF. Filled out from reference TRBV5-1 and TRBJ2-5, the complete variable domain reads KAGVTQTPRYLIKTRGQQVTLSCSPISGHRSVSWYQQTPGQGLQFLFEYFSETQRNKGNFPGRFSGRQFSNSRSEMNVSTLELGDSALYLCASSLAGGPQETQYFGPGTRLLVL.

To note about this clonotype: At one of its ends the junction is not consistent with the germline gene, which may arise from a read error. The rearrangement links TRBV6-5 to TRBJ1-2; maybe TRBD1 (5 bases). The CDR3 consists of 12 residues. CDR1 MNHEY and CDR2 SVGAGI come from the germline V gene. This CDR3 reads CTSSYWGDGYTF. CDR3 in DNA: TGTACCAGCAGTTATTGGGGCGATGGCTACACCTTC.

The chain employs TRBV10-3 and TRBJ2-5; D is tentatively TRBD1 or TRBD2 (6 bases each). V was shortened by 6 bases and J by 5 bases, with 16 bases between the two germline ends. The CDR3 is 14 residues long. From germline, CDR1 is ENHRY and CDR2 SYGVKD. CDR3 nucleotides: TGTGCCATCAGCCGCAGGGGCGCGGGGGAGACCCAGTACTTC. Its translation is CAISRRGAGETQYF.

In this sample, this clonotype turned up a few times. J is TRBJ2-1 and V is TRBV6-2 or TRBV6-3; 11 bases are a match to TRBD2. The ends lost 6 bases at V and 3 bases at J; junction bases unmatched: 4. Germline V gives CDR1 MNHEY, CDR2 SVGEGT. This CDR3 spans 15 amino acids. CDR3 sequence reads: CASRVAGGDYNEQFF. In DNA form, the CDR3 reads TGTGCCAGCAGAGTAGCGGGGGGGGACTACAATGAGCAGTTCTTC.

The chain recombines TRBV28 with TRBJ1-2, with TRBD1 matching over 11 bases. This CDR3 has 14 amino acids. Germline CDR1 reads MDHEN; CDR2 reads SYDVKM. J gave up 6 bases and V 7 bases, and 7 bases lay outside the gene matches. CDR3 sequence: CASNTRDRGNGYTF. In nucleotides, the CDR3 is TGTGCCAGCAACACCCGGGACAGGGGGAATGGCTACACCTTC.

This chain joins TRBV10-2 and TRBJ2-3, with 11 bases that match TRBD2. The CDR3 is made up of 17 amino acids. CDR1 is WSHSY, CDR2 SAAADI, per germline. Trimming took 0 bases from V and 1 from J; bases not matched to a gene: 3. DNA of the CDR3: TGCGCCAGCAGTGAGTCGGGGACTAGCGGTCGCACAGATACGCAGTATTTT. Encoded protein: CASSESGTSGRTDTQYF.

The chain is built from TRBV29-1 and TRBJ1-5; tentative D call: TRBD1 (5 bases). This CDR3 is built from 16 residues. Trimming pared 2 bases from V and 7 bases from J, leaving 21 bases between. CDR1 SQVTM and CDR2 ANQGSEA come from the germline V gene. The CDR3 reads CSVENRAPREDQPQHF. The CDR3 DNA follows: TGCAGCGTTGAAAATCGGGCCCCCAGGGAGGACCAGCCCCAGCATTTT.

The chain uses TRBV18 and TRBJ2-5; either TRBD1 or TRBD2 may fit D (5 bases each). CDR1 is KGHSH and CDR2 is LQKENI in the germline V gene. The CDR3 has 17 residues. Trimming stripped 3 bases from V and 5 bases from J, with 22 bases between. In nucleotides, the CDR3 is TGTGCCAGCTCACCTATACCGGGACCCTTTTCTTTGGAGACCCAGTACTTC. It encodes CASSPIPGPFSLETQYF.

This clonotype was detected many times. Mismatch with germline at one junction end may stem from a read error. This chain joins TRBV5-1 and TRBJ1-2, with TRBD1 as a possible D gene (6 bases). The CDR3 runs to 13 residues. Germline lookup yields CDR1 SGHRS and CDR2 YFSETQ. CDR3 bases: TGTGCCAGCAGTGCTGACAGGAACTATGGCTACACCTTC. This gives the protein CASSADRNYGYTF.